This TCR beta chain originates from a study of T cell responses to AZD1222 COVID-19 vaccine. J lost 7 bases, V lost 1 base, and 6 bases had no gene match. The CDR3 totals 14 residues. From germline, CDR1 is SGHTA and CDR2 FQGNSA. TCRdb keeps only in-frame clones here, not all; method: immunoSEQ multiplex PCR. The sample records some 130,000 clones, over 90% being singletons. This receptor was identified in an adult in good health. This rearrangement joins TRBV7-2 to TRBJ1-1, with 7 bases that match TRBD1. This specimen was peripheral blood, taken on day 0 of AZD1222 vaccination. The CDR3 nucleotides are TGTGCCAGCAGCTTAGAGTGGGGGGACAGTGAAGCTTTCTTT. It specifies CASSLEWGDSEAFF.